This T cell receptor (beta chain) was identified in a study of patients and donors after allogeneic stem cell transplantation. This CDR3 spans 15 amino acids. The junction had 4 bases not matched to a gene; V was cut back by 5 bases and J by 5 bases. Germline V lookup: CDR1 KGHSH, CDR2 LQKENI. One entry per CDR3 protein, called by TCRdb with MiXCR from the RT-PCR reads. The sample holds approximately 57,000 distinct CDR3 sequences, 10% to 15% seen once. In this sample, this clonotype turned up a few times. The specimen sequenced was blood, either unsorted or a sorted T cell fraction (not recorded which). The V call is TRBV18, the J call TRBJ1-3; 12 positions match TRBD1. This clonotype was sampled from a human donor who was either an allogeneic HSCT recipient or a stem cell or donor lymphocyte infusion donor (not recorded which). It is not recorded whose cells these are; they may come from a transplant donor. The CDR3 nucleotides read TGTGCCAGCTCAGCAGGGACAGGGGGCCGAAACACCATATATTTT. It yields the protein CASSAGTGGRNTIYF.